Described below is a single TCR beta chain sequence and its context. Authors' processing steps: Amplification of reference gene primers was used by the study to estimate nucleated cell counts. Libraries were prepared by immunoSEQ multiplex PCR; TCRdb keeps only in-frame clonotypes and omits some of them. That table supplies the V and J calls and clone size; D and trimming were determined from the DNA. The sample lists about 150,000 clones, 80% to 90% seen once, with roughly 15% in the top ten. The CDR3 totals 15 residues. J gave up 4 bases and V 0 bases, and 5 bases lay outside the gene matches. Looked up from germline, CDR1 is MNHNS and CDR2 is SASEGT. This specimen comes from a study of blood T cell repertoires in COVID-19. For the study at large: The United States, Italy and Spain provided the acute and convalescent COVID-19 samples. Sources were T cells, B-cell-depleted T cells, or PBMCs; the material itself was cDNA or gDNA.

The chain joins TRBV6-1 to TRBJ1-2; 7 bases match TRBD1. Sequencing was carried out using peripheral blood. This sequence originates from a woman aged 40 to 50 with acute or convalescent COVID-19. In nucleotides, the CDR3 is TGTGCCAGCAGTGAAGCAGGGGGCCCCGTCTATGGCTACACCTTC. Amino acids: CASSEAGGPVYGYTF.